Reported below is one T cell receptor (beta chain). From RNA transcripts, TCR beta CDR3 regions were amplified. TCR CDR3 underwent first-round RT-PCR with the HTBI primer set. One entry per CDR3 protein, called by TCRdb with MiXCR from the multiplex PCR reads. The data show 750,000 to 950,000 distinct CDR3 sequences, with over 35% seen just once and about 8.9% held by the top ten. The source of the sample is a study of T cells in Graves' hyperthyroidism and ophthalmopathy. The V gene lost 0 bases and the J gene lost 2 bases, with 14 bases spanning the gap. There are 16 residues in the CDR3. CDR1 is MNHEY and CDR2 is SMNVEV in the germline V gene (reference sequence).

The sequencing sample was made of blood. The chain combines TRBV27 with TRBJ2-7; D is unresolved. The clonotype was recovered from a man aged 18 to 29 with Graves' hyperthyroidism. In nucleotides, the CDR3 is TGTGCCAGCAGTTTATCGTCGACGGCTTCGACCTACGAGCAGTACTTC. This encodes CASSLSSTASTYEQYF.